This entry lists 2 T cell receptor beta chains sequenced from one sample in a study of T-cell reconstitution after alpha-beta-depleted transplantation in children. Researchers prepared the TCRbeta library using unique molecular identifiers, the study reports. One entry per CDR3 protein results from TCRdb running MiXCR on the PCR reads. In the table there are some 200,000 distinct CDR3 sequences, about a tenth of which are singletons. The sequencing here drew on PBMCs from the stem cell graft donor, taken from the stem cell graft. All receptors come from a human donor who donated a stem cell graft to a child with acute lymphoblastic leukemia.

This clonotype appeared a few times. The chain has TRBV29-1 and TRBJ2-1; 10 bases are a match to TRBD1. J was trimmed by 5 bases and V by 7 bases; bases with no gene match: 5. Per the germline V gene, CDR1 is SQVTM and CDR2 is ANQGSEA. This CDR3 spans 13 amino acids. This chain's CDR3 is CSGGGTGDNEQFF. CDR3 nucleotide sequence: TGCAGCGGGGGGGGGACAGGGGACAATGAGCAGTTCTTC.

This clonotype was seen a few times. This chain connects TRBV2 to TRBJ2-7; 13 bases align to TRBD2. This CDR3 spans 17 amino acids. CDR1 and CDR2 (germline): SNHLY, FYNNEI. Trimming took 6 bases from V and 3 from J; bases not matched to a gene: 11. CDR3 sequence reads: CASSDRRGLAGIYEQYF. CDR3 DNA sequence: TGTGCCAGCAGCGATAGAAGGGGACTAGCGGGGATCTACGAGCAGTACTTC.